This is a list of T cell receptor beta chains from one sample in a study of blood T cell repertoires in COVID-19. TCRdb's table, derived via immunoSEQ multiplex PCR, lists solely in-frame clones and lacks some. Of about 270,000 clones detected, about 82% appear once; the ten largest clones hold roughly 6.2%. Material for sequencing was peripheral blood. These TCRs come from an elderly woman with COVID-19, enrolled during active disease. Each CDR3 is given with its conserved first and last residue. Each record gives: clone size, J gene, V gene, D gene, CDR3 protein, CDR3 DNA. A D gene is named only where the DNA matches it firmly. Size tells how often a clone was seen (once, few, many) or the class of an expanded clone, and some rows leave it out.

>.|TRBJ1-1|TRBV3-1/TRBV3-2|.
CASSLRGANTEAFF
TGTGCCAGCAGCCTCCGGGGGGCGAACACTGAAGCTTTCTTT
>.|TRBJ2-1|TRBV29-1|.
CSVKRVDEQFF
TGCAGCGTTAAGAGGGTAGATGAGCAGTTCTTC
>.|TRBJ1-1|TRBV5-4|TRBD1
CASSLGTGGRITEAFF
TGTGCCAGCAGCTTGGGGACAGGGGGCAGGATCACTGAAGCTTTCTTT
>.|TRBJ2-5|TRBV4-1|.
CASARGGRETQYF
TGCGCCAGCGCACGCGGAGGTCGGGAGACCCAGTACTTC
>.|TRBJ2-1|TRBV7-3|TRBD2
CASTRSGGAYNEQFF
TGTGCCAGCACCCGTAGCGGGGGGGCTTACAATGAGCAGTTCTTC
>.|TRBJ2-5|TRBV7-9|.
CASSKNRAETQYF
TGTGCCAGCAGCAAGAATCGCGCGGAGACCCAGTACTTC
>.|TRBJ2-2|TRBV5-1|.
CASTSRGFNTGELFF
TGCGCCAGCACTAGTAGGGGGTTCAACACCGGGGAGCTGTTTTTT
>.|TRBJ1-1|TRBV3-1/TRBV3-2|.
CASSPRDLGGTEAFF
TGTGCCAGCAGCCCGCGGGACCTTGGGGGCACTGAAGCTTTCTTT
>.|TRBJ1-1|TRBV13|.
CASSLVPGRTLENTEAFF
TGTGCCAGCAGCTTAGTCCCGGGGAGGACTTTGGAGAACACTGAAGCTTTCTTT
>.|TRBJ1-4|TRBV6-5|TRBD1
CASSYSRDRGFEKLFF
TGTGCCAGCAGTTACTCCCGGGACAGGGGTTTTGAAAAACTGTTTTTT
>.|TRBJ2-3|TRBV18|TRBD2
CASSRTSGGNRDTDTQYF
TGTGCCAGCTCAAGGACTAGCGGGGGAAACCGTGACACAGATACGCAGTATTTT
>once|TRBJ1-4|TRBV11-2|.
CASSFVGVEKLFF
TGTGCCAGCAGCTTCGTCGGGGTCGAAAAACTGTTTTTT
>.|TRBJ1-1|TRBV10-2|.
CASSDNREGTEAFF
TGCGCCAGCAGTGATAACAGGGAGGGGACTGAAGCTTTCTTT
>.|TRBJ2-5|TRBV3-1/TRBV3-2|TRBD2
CASSLRTSGGAETQYF
TGTGCCAGCAGCTTGCGGACTAGCGGGGGGGCGGAGACCCAGTACTTC
>once|TRBJ1-1|TRBV7-9|.
CASSNFIEAFF
TGTGCCAGCAGCAACTTCATAGAAGCTTTCTTT
>.|TRBJ1-3|TRBV19|.
CASSDRMTRGNTIYF
TGTGCCAGTTCGGACAGAATGACGAGAGGAAACACCATATATTTT
>.|TRBJ1-4|TRBV6-1|.
CASSEGARNEKLFF
TGTGCCAGCAGTGAAGGAGCGAGGAATGAAAAACTGTTTTTT
>few|TRBJ2-7|TRBV4-1|.
CASSQVGVFAYEQYF
TGCGCCAGCAGCCAAGTCGGGGTTTTCGCCTACGAGCAGTACTTC
>.|TRBJ2-5|TRBV7-2|.
CASSTENRETQYF
TGTGCCAGCAGCACCGAAAACAGAGAGACCCAGTACTTC
>.|TRBJ2-3|TRBV14|TRBD2
CASSPGTSGVASTDTQYF
TGTGCCAGCAGCCCTGGGACTAGCGGGGTCGCTAGCACAGATACGCAGTATTTT
>.|TRBJ1-2|TRBV27|.
CASRPLGSSASGYYGYTF
TGTGCCAGCAGACCCCTCGGCAGTTCAGCTTCAGGGTACTATGGCTACACCTTC
>few|TRBJ1-4|TRBV2|TRBD1
CASSLLGGQGSEKLFF
TGTGCCAGCAGTTTACTGGGAGGACAGGGGAGTGAAAAACTGTTTTTT
>.|TRBJ1-6|TRBV14|.
CASSQDSQRSGSPLHF
TGTGCCAGCAGCCAAGATTCACAGCGGTCGGGGTCACCCCTCCACTTT
>.|TRBJ1-1|TRBV7-9|.
CASSLAFAGNTEAFF
TGTGCCAGCAGCTTAGCGTTTGCCGGGAACACTGAAGCTTTCTTT
>.|TRBJ1-1|TRBV19|TRBD1
CASGHDRASEAFF
TGTGCCAGTGGACACGACAGGGCGAGTGAAGCTTTCTTT
>.|TRBJ2-5|TRBV10-3|TRBD1
CAISESAGTGGPTQYF
TGTGCCATCAGTGAGTCGGCCGGGACAGGGGGTCCCACCCAGTACTTC
>few|TRBJ1-2|TRBV6-5|.
CASSYGGYPYGYTF
TGTGCCAGCAGTTATGGGGGGTATCCCTATGGCTACACCTTC
>.|TRBJ1-1|TRBV11-2|.
CASSLELSNTEAFF
TGTGCCAGCAGCTTAGAATTATCGAACACTGAAGCTTTCTTT
>.|TRBJ2-2|TRBV5-1|TRBD1
CASSPTGVNTGELFF
TGCGCCAGCAGCCCCACAGGGGTTAACACCGGGGAGCTGTTTTTT
>.|TRBJ1-5|TRBV28|TRBD1
CASIKGGAGQPQHF
TGTGCCAGCATCAAAGGGGGCGCGGGTCAGCCCCAGCATTTT
>.|TRBJ2-7|TRBV10-3|TRBD2
CAISEKGVAGDEQYF
TGTGCCATCAGTGAAAAGGGGGTAGCGGGGGACGAGCAGTACTTC
>.|TRBJ2-7|TRBV6-2/TRBV6-3|TRBD2
CASSYSGLAGGRSSYEQYF
TGTGCCAGCAGTTACTCCGGACTAGCGGGGGGAAGGTCCTCCTACGAGCAGTACTTC
>.|TRBJ2-5|TRBV5-8|TRBD2
CASGLAGFQETQYF
TGTGCCAGCGGCCTAGCGGGGTTCCAAGAGACCCAGTACTTC
>few|TRBJ1-2|TRBV6-6|.
CASSYEQGRGYTF
TGTGCCAGCAGTTACGAGCAGGGAAGAGGCTACACCTTC
>.|TRBJ2-3|TRBV4-1|.
CASSPPLLEVPSTDTQYF
TGCGCCAGCAGCCCCCCTCTTCTCGAGGTTCCTAGCACAGATACGCAGTATTTT
>.|TRBJ2-3|TRBV27|.
CASTTSEADTQYF
TGTGCCAGCACCACGTCAGAGGCAGATACGCAGTATTTT